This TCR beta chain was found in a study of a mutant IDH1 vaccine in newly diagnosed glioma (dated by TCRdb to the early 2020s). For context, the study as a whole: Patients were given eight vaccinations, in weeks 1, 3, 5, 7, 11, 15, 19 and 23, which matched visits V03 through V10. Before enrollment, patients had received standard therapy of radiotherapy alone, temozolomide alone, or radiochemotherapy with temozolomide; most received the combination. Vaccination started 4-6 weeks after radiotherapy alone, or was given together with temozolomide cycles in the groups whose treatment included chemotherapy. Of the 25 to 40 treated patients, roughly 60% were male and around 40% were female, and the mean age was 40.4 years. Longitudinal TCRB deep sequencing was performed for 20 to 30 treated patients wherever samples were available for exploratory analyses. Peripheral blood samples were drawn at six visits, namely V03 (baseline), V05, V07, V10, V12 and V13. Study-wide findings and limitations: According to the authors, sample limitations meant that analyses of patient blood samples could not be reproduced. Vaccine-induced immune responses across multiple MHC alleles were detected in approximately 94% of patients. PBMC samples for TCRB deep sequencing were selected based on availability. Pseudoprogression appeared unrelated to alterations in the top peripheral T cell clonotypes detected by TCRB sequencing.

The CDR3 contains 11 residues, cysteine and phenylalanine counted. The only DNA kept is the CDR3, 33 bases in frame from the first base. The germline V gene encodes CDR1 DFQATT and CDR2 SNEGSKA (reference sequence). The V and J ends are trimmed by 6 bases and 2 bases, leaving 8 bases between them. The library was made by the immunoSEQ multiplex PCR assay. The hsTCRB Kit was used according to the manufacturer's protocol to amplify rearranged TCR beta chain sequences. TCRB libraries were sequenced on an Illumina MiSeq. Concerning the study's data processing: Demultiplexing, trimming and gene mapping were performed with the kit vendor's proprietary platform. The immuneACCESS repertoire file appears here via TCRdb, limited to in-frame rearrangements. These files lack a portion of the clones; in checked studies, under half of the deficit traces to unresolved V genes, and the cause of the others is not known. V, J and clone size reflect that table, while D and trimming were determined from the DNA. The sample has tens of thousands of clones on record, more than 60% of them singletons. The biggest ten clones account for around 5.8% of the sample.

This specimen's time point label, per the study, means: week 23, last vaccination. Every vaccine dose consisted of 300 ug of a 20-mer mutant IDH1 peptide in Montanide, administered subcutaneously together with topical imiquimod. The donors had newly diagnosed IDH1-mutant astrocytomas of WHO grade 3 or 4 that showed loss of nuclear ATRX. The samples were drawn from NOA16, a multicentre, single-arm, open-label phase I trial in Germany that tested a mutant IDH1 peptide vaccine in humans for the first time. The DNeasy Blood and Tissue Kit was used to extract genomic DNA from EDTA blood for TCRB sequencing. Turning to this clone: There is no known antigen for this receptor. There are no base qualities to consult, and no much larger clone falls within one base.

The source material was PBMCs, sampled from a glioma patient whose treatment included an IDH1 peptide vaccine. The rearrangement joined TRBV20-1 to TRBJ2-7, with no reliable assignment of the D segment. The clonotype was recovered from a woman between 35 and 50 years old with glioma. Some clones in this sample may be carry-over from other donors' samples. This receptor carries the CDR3 CSADQAYEQYF. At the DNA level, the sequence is TGCAGTGCAGATCAGGCCTACGAGCAGTACTTC.